This T cell receptor (beta chain) came from a study of response to subunit inactivated influenza vaccine. TCRdb re-called the RT-PCR reads with MiXCR, one entry per CDR3 protein. The repertoire consists of 600,000 to 700,000 distinct CDR3 sequences, with about 14% occurring once and the leading ten covering less than 8.5%. In its sample, this clonotype was seen a few times. CDR1 MDHEN and CDR2 SYDVKM come from the germline V gene. V lost 3 bases to trimming and J lost 2 bases; unmatched junction nucleotides: 8. The CDR3 sequence is 18 residues long. The starting material was PBMCs from blood, obtained around 14 days before vaccination. The chain joins TRBV28 to TRBJ2-3; 13 nucleotides line up with TRBD2. This TCR came from a man aged 50 or older who received an inactivated influenza vaccine. The CDR3 region has the DNA TGTGCCAGCAGTTTCGATAGGACTAGCGGGGGCCTCACAGATACGCAGTATTTT. Translating gives CASSFDRTSGGLTDTQYF.